Listed below are T cell receptor beta chains from one sample, sequenced in a study of blood T cell repertoires in COVID-19. Some clones are missing from TCRdb's copy, which holds only in-frame ones; the method was immunoSEQ multiplex PCR. The table lists about 99,000 clones, around nine tenths of them singletons. Input material: peripheral blood. Source of these receptors: a human donor in a cohort sampled during active COVID-19. Both conserved end residues are part of each CDR3. The D gene is left open where the match is weak. A clone size is listed for some rows: how often the clone was seen (once, few, many), or a class if it is expanded.

j_call cdr3_length clone_size d_call v_call cdr3_nt cdr3_aa
TRBJ1-2 18 NA TRBD1 TRBV4-2 TGTGCCAGCAGCCAATGGGTTACTCCCGGGACAGATGTTTATGGCTACACCTTC CASSQWVTPGTDVYGYTF
TRBJ2-3 21 NA TRBD2 TRBV7-8 TGTGCCAGCAGCCGACTGACTCGACTAGCGGGAACTGTGAGTTTGGCAGATACGCAGTATTTT CASSRLTRLAGTVSLADTQYF
TRBJ2-2 17 NA TRBD2 TRBV30 TGTGCCTGGAGTGGTTCCCGGACTAGCGGGGTCGGCGGGGAGCTGTTTTTT CAWSGSRTSGVGGELFF
TRBJ2-5 15 NA NA TRBV6-5 TGTGCCAGCAGTTACTCATTAGAGGACCAAGAGACCCAGTACTTC CASSYSLEDQETQYF
TRBJ1-6 14 NA NA TRBV7-8 TGTGCCAGCAGCCTTACAGGGCGGAATTCACCCCTCCACTTT CASSLTGRNSPLHF
TRBJ2-7 14 NA NA TRBV28 TGTGCCAGCAGTACCGGGGGAGAGTTATACGAGCAGTACTTC CASSTGGELYEQYF
TRBJ2-2 16 NA TRBD1 TRBV7-2 TGTGCCAGCAGCTTAGCACAGGGGGCATTTATCGGGGAGCTGTTTTTT CASSLAQGAFIGELFF
TRBJ2-1 19 NA TRBD2 TRBV27 TGTGCCAGCAGTCCCGAGGGCGAGACTAGCGGACCCAACTACAATGAGCAGTTCTTC CASSPEGETSGPNYNEQFF
TRBJ2-2 15 NA NA TRBV5-1 TGCGCCAGCAGCTTGGTCGGGGATGGAACCGGGGAGCTGTTTTTT CASSLVGDGTGELFF
TRBJ1-1 13 NA NA TRBV7-8 TGTGCCAGCAGCTTACTGAGGAACACTGAAGCTTTCTTT CASSLLRNTEAFF
TRBJ2-3 11 once NA TRBV6-5 TGTGCCAGCAGCAGATCAGATACGCAGTATTTT CASSRSDTQYF
TRBJ2-1 15 once TRBD2 TRBV13 TGTGCCAGCAGCCTTAGCGGGAGCGTGTACAATGAGCAGTTCTTC CASSLSGSVYNEQFF
TRBJ2-7 14 NA NA TRBV24-1 TGTGCCCCCGATGGTTCCAGGGCCTCCTACGAGCAGTACTTC CAPDGSRASYEQYF
TRBJ2-1 16 NA TRBD2 TRBV25-1 TGTGCCAGCACCCCGACTAGCGGGGCCTCCTACAATGAGCAGTTCTTC CASTPTSGASYNEQFF
TRBJ1-4 18 NA TRBD1 TRBV19 TGTGCCAGTACCCCTCGTGGTAGACAGGGTGCAACTAATGAAAAACTGTTTTTT CASTPRGRQGATNEKLFF
TRBJ1-2 15 NA NA TRBV27 TGTGCCAGCAGTTTATCGGGGGGGGTAGGGTATGGCTACACCTTC CASSLSGGVGYGYTF
TRBJ1-4 15 NA NA TRBV7-9 TGTGCCAGCAGCTTAGTCGGCCAGGGAAATGAAAAACTGTTTTTT CASSLVGQGNEKLFF
TRBJ2-2 20 NA TRBD2 TRBV9 TGTGCCAGCAGCGCCGGAGGACTAGCGGGGGGGCCTCGAGTCCCCGGGGAGCTGTTTTTT CASSAGGLAGGPRVPGELFF
TRBJ2-5 12 NA NA TRBV29-1 TGCAGCTGGGGTGGGGGGCAAGAGACCCAGTACTTC CSWGGGQETQYF
TRBJ2-3 13 NA TRBD1 TRBV30 TGTGCCTGGAGCCAGGGGGTCACAGATACGCAGTATTTT CAWSQGVTDTQYF
TRBJ2-5 13 NA TRBD1 TRBV7-3 TGTGCCAGCAGCAAAGACAGGGGGGAGACCCAGTACTTC CASSKDRGETQYF
TRBJ2-7 14 NA TRBD2 TRBV9 TGTGCCAGCAGCCCGGGAGGCGTATTCTACGAGCAGTACTTC CASSPGGVFYEQYF
TRBJ1-5 13 NA NA TRBV5-1 TGCGCCAGCAGCTTGGGTCCATATCAGCCCCAGCATTTT CASSLGPYQPQHF
TRBJ2-7 15 NA NA TRBV9 TGTGCCAGCAGCCCACTGGGGGGACTCCCATACGAGCAGTACTTC CASSPLGGLPYEQYF
TRBJ1-1 14 NA NA TRBV18 TGTGCCAGCTCCACTTTCACTACCGAATCTGAAGCTTTCTTT CASSTFTTESEAFF
TRBJ2-7 13 NA NA TRBV4-3 TGCGCCAGCAGCCAAGACAGGGGCTACGAGCAGTACTTC CASSQDRGYEQYF
TRBJ1-6 14 NA TRBD1 TRBV5-1 TGCGCCAGCAGCCAGGGACAGGGATCCTCACCCCTCCACTTT CASSQGQGSSPLHF
TRBJ1-1 14 NA TRBD1 TRBV13 TGTGCCAGCAGCGGCGACAGGGTTAACACTGAAGCTTTCTTT CASSGDRVNTEAFF
TRBJ2-7 15 NA NA TRBV7-3 TGTGCCAGCAAGTCAGCCGCCCAGGGGCCCTACGAGCAGTACTTC CASKSAAQGPYEQYF
TRBJ2-3 19 NA TRBD2 TRBV11-2 TGTGCCAGCAGCTTAGATCTGGACGGGACTAGCGGGAGGGCAGATACGCAGTATTTT CASSLDLDGTSGRADTQYF
TRBJ2-7 15 once TRBD1 TRBV3-1/TRBV3-2 TGTGCCAGCAGCCAAGGACATGGACAGGGAAGGGAGCAGTACTTC CASSQGHGQGREQYF
TRBJ2-1 12 NA NA TRBV6-2/TRBV6-3 TGTGCCAGCAGTTATACCGGGACTCCAGCATTCTTC CASSYTGTPAFF
TRBJ2-1 14 NA NA TRBV3-1/TRBV3-2 TGTGCCAGCAGCCTCCTACAGGTAGAAAATGAGCAGTTCTTC CASSLLQVENEQFF
TRBJ2-1 19 NA TRBD2 TRBV7-9 TGTGCCAGCAGCTCTAACCCCGGCGGGCTAGCGGGGGAGGTTGTTGAGCAGTTCTTC CASSSNPGGLAGEVVEQFF
TRBJ2-3 16 NA TRBD2 TRBV10-3 TGTGCCATCAGTAGACTAGCGGTAGATAGCACAGATACGCAGTATTTT CAISRLAVDSTDTQYF
TRBJ1-4 15 NA TRBD1 TRBV5-4 TGTGCCAGCAGCTCGGCGACAGGGACAGGGGAAAAACTGTTTTTT CASSSATGTGEKLFF
TRBJ1-5 15 NA TRBD1 TRBV11-2 TGTGCCAGCAGCTTAAGTCAGGGGGCCCGGCAGCCCCAGCATTTT CASSLSQGARQPQHF
TRBJ2-1 16 NA NA TRBV27 TGTGCCAGCAGGAGGTGGGCGGGGGCGGAATCGGATGAGCAGTTCTTC CASRRWAGAESDEQFF
TRBJ1-4 14 NA TRBD1 TRBV5-4 TGTGCCAGCAGCGGACAGGATACGGGTGAAAAACTGTTTTTT CASSGQDTGEKLFF
TRBJ2-2 14 once TRBD1 TRBV5-1 TGCGCCAGCAGCTCAGGACAGGGGACCGGGGAGCTGTTTTTT CASSSGQGTGELFF
TRBJ1-2 13 once NA TRBV6-6 TGTGCCAGCAGTTACGTCAGTTTATATGGCTACACCTTC CASSYVSLYGYTF
TRBJ2-5 13 NA TRBD2 TRBV7-2 TGTGCCGGCGCCCTAGCGGGAGAAGAGACCCAGTACTTC CAGALAGEETQYF
TRBJ2-3 15 NA TRBD1 TRBV28 TGTGCCAGCAGTTTATTACAGGGGAGCACAGATACGCAGTATTTT CASSLLQGSTDTQYF
TRBJ2-3 14 NA TRBD2 TRBV11-3 TGTGCCAGCAGCTCCGGACTAGCGGTGGATACGCAGTATTTT CASSSGLAVDTQYF
TRBJ1-2 19 NA TRBD1 TRBV18 TGTGCCAGCTCACCAGGATATTTTAGAAGGACAGGAGTCCTCTATGGCTACACCTTC CASSPGYFRRTGVLYGYTF